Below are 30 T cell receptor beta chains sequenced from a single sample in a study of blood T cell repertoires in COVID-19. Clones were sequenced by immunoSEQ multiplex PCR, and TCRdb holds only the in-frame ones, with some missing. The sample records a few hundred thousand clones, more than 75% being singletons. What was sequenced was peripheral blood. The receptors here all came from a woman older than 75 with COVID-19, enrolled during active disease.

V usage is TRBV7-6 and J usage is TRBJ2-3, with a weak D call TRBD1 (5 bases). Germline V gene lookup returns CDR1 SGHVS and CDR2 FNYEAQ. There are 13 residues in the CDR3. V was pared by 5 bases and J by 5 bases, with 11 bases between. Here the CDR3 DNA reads TGTGCCAGCAGCCCGTCCAGGGTAGATACGCAGTATTTT. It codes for CASSPSRVDTQYF.

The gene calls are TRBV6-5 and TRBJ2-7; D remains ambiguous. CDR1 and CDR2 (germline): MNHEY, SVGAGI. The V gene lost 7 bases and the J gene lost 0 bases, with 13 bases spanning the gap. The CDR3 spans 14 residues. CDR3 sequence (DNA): TGTGCCAGCATGTCCAGGTTCTACTCCTACGAGCAGTACTTC. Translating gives CASMSRFYSYEQYF.

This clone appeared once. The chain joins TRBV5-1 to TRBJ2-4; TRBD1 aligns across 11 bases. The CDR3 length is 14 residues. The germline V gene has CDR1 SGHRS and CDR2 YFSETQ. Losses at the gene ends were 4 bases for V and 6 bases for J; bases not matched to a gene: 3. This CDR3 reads CASSPGQGANIQYF. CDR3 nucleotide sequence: TGCGCCAGCAGCCCCGGACAGGGGGCAAACATTCAGTACTTC. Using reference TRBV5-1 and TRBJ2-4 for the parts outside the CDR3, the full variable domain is KAGVTQTPRYLIKTRGQQVTLSCSPISGHRSVSWYQQTPGQGLQFLFEYFSETQRNKGNFPGRFSGRQFSNSRSEMNVSTLELGDSALYLCASSPGQGANIQYFGAGTRLSVL.

The CDR3 reads CASRSQGNYGYTF. DNA of the CDR3: TGTGCCAGCAGGTCTCAGGGGAACTATGGCTACACCTTC. The genes are TRBV27 and TRBJ1-2, with D possibly TRBD1 on 6 matching bases. Trimming took off 6 bases at V and 2 bases at J, with 10 bases between the two ends. In germline, CDR1 is MNHEY, CDR2 SMNVEV (reference sequence). The CDR3 totals 13 residues.

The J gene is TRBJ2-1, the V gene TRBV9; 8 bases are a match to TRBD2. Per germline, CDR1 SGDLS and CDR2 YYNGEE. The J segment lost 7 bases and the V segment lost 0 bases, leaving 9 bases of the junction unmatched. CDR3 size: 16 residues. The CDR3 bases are TGTGCCAGCAGCGTAGAGCCGGGGGGCGGGAGGAATGAGCAGTTCTTC. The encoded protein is CASSVEPGGGRNEQFF.

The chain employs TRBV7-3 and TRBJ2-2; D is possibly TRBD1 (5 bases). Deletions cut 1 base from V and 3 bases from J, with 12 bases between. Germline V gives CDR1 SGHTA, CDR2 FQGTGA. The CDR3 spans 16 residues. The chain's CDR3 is CASSLRGPRDTGELFF. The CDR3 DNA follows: TGTGCCAGCAGCTTAAGGGGCCCTCGCGACACCGGGGAGCTGTTTTTT.

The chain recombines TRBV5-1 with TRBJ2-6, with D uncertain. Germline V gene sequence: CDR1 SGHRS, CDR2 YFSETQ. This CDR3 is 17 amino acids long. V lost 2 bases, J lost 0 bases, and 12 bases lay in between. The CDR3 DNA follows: TGCGCCAGCAGCTTTCGAGATTCCTACTCTGGGGCCAACGTCCTGACTTTC. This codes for CASSFRDSYSGANVLTF.

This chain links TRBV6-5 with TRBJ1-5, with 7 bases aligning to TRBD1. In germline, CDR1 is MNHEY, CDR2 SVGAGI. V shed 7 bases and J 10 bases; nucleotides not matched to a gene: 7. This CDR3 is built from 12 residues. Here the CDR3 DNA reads TGTGCCAGCATTTCTAACAGGGGCCCCCAGCATTTT. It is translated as CASISNRGPQHF.

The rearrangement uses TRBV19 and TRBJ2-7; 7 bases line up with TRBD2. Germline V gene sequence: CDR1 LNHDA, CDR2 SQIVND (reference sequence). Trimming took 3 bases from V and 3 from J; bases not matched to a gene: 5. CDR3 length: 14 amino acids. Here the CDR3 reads CASSMGGSIYEQYF. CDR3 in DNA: TGTGCCAGTAGTATGGGAGGGTCCATCTACGAGCAGTACTTC.

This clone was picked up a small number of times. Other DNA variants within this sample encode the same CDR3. The CDR3 DNA reads TGTGCCAGCAGTTCGGACACGGTAGCCAAAAACATTCAGTACTTC. It yields the protein CASSSDTVAKNIQYF. The chain couples TRBV28 to TRBJ2-4, with TRBD1 as a possible D gene (5 bases). Trimming took off 4 bases at V and 0 bases at J, with 10 bases between the two ends. The germline gives CDR1 MDHEN, CDR2 SYDVKM. CDR3 length equals 15 residues.

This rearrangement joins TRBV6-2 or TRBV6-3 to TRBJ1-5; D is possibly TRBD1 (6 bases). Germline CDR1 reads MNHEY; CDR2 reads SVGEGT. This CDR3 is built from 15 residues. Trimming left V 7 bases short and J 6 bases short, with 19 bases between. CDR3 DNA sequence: TGTGCCAGCACCCCCCGGGGACAAACACTTCAGCCCCAGCATTTT. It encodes CASTPRGQTLQPQHF.

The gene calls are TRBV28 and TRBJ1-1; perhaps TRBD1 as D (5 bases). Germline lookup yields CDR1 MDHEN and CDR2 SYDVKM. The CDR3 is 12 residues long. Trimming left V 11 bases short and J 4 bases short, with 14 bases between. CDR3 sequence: CAAKEGSTEAFF. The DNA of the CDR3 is TGTGCCGCAAAGGAGGGGAGCACTGAAGCTTTCTTT.

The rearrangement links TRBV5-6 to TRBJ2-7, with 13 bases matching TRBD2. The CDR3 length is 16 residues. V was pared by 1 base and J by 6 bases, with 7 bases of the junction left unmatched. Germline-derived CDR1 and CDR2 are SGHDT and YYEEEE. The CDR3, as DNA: TGTGCCAGCAGCTTGCGGGGGACTAGCGGGGTTGGCGAGCAGTACTTC. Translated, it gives CASSLRGTSGVGEQYF. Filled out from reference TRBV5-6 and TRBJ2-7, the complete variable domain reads DAGVTQSPTHLIKTRGQQVTLRCSPKSGHDTVSWYQQALGQGPQFIFQYYEEEERQRGNFPDRFSGHQFPNYSSELNVNALLLGDSALYLCASSLRGTSGVGEQYFGPGTRLTVT.

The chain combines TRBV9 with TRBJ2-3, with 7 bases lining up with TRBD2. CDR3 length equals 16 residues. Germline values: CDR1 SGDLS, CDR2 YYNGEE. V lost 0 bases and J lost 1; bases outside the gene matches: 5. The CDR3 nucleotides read TGTGCCAGCAGCGTAGCTCTAGCGGAGGGCACAGATACGCAGTATTTT. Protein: CASSVALAEGTDTQYF.

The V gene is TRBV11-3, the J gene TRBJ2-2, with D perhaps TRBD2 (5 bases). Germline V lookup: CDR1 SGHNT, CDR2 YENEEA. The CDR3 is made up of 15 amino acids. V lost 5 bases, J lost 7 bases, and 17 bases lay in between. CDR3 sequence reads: CASSPRGIADGELFF. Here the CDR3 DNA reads TGTGCCAGCAGCCCCCGGGGAATCGCGGACGGGGAGCTGTTTTTT.

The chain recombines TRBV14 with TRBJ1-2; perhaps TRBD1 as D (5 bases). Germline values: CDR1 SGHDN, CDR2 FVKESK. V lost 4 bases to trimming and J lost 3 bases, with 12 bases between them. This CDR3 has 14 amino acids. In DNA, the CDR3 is TGTGCCAGCAGCCCCCCACAGGCCCACTATGGCTACACCTTC. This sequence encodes CASSPPQAHYGYTF.

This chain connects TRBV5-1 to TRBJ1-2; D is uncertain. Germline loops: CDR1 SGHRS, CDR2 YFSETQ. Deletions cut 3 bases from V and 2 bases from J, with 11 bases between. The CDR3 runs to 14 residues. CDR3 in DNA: TGCGCCAGCAGCTCGACATCGACGAACTATGGCTACACCTTC. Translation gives CASSSTSTNYGYTF.

CDR3 DNA sequence: TGTGCCAGCAGCCCCCGGGACAGGGAGAGGTCTAACTATGGCTACACCTTC. Translation: CASSPRDRERSNYGYTF. The chain links TRBV11-2 to TRBJ1-2, with TRBD1 matching over 9 bases. Trimming removed 5 bases from V and 0 bases from J; junction bases left unmatched: 10. Per the germline V gene, CDR1 is SGHAT and CDR2 is FQNNGV. This CDR3 has 17 amino acids. The full variable domain, in which reference TRBV11-2 and TRBJ1-2 provide the parts outside the CDR3, is EAGVAQSPRYKIIEKRQSVAFWCNPISGHATLYWYQQILGQGPKLLIQFQNNGVVDDSQLPKDRFSAERLKGVDSTLKIQPAKLEDSAVYLCASSPRDRERSNYGYTFGSGTRLTVV.

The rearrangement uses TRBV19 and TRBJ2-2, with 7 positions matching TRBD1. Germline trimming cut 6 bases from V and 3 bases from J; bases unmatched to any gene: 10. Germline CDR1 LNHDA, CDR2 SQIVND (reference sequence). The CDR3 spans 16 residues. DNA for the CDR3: TGTGCCAGTAGCACCACGGGACAGAGCCACACCGGGGAGCTGTTTTTT. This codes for CASSTTGQSHTGELFF.

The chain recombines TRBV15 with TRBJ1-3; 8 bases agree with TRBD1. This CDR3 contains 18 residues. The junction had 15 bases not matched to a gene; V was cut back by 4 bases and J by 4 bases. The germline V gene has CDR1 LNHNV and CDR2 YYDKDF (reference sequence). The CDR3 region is CATSTYYSQGARGNTIYF. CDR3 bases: TGTGCCACCAGCACCTACTATTCCCAGGGGGCGAGAGGAAACACCATATATTTT.

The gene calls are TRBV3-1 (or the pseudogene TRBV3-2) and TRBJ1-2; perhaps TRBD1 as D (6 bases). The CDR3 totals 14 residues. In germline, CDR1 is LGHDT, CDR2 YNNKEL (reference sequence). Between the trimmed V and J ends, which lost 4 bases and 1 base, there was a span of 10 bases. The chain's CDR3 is CASSRGGLNYGYTF. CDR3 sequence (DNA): TGTGCCAGCAGCCGCGGGGGGCTTAACTATGGCTACACCTTC.

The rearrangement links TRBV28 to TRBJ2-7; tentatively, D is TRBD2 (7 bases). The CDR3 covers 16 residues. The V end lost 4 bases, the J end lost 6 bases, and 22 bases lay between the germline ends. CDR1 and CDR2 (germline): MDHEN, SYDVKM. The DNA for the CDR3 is TGTGCCAGCAGTTCGAGGGGGGGGAGGCAGGGATTCGAGCAGTACTTC. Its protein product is CASSSRGGRQGFEQYF.

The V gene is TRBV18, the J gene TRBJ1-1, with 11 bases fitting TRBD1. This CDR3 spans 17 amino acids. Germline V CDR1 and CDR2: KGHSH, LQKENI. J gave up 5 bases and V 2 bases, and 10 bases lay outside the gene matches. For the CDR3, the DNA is TGTGCCAGCTCACCAAGAAGGACAGGGGGCGCTGGGACTGAAGCTTTCTTT. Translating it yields CASSPRRTGGAGTEAFF.

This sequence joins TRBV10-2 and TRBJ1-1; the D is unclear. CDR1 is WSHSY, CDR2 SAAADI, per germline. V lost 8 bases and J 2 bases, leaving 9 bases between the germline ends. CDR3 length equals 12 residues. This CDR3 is CASQPGNTEAFF. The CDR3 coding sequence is TGCGCCAGCCAGCCAGGAAACACTGAAGCTTTCTTT.

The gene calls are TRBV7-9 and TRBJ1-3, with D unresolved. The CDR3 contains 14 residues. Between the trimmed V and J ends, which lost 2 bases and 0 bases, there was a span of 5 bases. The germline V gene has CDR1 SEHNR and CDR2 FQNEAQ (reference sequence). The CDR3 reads CASSLRDSGNTIYF. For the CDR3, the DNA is TGTGCCAGCAGCTTACGGGACTCTGGAAACACCATATATTTT.

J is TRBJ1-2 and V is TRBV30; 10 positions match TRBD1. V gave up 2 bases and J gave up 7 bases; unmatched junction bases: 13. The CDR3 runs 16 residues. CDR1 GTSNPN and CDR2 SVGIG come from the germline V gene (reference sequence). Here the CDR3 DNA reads TGTGCCTGGAGTAGACAGGGGGCGCGACTGGGCAGTGGCTACACCTTC. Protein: CAWSRQGARLGSGYTF. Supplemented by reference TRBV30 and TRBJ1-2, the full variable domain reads SQTIHQWPATLVQPVGSPLSLECTVEGTSNPNLYWYRQAAGRGLQLLFYSVGIGQISSEVPQNLSASRPQDRQFILSSKKLLLSDSGFYLCAWSRQGARLGSGYTFGSGTRLTVV.

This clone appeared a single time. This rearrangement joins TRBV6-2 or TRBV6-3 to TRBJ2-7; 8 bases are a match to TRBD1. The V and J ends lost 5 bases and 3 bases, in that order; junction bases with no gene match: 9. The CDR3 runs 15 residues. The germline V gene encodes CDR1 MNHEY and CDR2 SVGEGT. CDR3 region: CASSRPTGALYEQYF. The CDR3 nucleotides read TGTGCCAGCAGTCGACCGACAGGGGCCCTCTACGAGCAGTACTTC.

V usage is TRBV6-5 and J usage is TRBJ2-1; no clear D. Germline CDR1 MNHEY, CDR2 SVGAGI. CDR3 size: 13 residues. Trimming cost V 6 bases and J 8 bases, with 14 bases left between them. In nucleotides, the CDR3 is TGTGCCAGCAGATCTCCTAAGATCGATGAGCAGTTCTTC. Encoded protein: CASRSPKIDEQFF.

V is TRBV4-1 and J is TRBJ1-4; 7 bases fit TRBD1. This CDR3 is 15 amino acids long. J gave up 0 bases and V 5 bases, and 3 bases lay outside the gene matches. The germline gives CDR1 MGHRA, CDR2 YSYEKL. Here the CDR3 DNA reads TGCGCCAGCAGCTATGACAGGGCAACTAATGAAAAACTGTTTTTT. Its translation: CASSYDRATNEKLFF.

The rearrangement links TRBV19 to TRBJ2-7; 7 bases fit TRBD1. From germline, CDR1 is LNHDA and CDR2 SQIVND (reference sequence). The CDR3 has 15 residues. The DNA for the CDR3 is TGTGACCTGTTATCCGGGACAGCCGAATCCTACGAGCAGTACTTC. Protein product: CDLLSGTAESYEQYF. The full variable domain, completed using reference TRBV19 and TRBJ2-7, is DGGITQSPKYLFRKEGQNVTLSCEQNLNHDAMYWYRQDPGQGLRLIYYSQIVNDFQKGDIAEGYSVSREKKESFPLTVTSAQKNPTAFYLCDLLSGTAESYEQYFGPGTRLTVT.